The clone carrying this TCR beta chain was counted at least ten times. Its cognate antigen is unknown. The CDR3 is 15 residues long. V gave up 6 bases and J gave up 4 bases; unmatched junction bases: 7. CDR1 is SGHAT and CDR2 is FQNNGV in the germline V gene. The data belong to a study of naive and memory T cell subsets. General study results and limits: Potentially, T cell activation and differentiation skew this RNA-based measurement.

Alpha and beta constant region primers primed reverse transcription for blood and skin samples. The SP2 primer and nested alpha and beta constant region primers amplified ligated cDNA in four rounds. A single record per CDR3 protein comes from TCRdb applying MiXCR to the 5' RACE reads. Altogether 20,000 to 25,000 distinct CDR3 sequences are present, 4% to 4.5% being singletons, with the ten largest covering 7.8%. Whole blood, about 2.5 ml, came from adult healthy volunteers. An oligonucleotide containing a UMI was ligated to the 3' end of TCR cDNA. Reverse transcription used DNase-treated unsorted total RNA, aiming for roughly 1 to 1,100 ng.

This receptor was obtained from a male donor in good health. The gene calls are TRBV11-2 and TRBJ2-1; TRBD2 matches 9 bases. CDR3 loop: CASSQAGGLYNEQFF. The CDR3 DNA sequence: TGTGCCAGCAGTCAAGCGGGGGGACTGTACAATGAGCAGTTCTTC.